This is a list of T cell receptor beta chains from one sample in a study of T-cell reconstitution after alpha-beta-depleted transplantation in children. TCRdb used MiXCR to reprocess the PCR reads, holding one entry per CDR3 protein. The sample shows about 250,000 distinct CDR3 sequences, under 30% of them seen only once. The material sequenced was PBMCs, mostly from graft donor cells, taken 360 days after TCRalphabeta/CD19-depleted stem cell transplant. Source of these receptors: a female patient aged 2 to 10 who had a stem cell transplant for congenital amegakaryocytic thrombocytopenia, so the T cells may come from the graft donor. Both conserved end residues are part of each CDR3. D genes are given only for firm matches. Clone size is not always given. Where it is, it says once, few, many or a class for expanded clones.

d_gene,abundance,j_gene,v_gene,CDR3aa,CDR3nt
NA,NA,TRBJ1-4,TRBV24-1,CATSDSLGGSEKLFF,TGTGCCACCAGTGATTCATTGGGGGGCAGTGAAAAACTGTTTTTT
TRBD1,many,TRBJ2-7,TRBV10-3,CAIIRTGLSYEQYF,TGTGCCATCATCCGGACAGGTCTCTCCTACGAGCAGTACTTC
TRBD2,NA,TRBJ2-1,TRBV7-6,CASSPGLVNEQFF,TGTGCCAGCAGCCCGGGACTAGTGAATGAGCAGTTCTTC
NA,many,TRBJ1-2,TRBV5-6,CASSRGIADYGYTF,TGTGCCAGCAGCCGGGGGATAGCCGACTATGGCTACACCTTC
TRBD1,NA,TRBJ1-5,TRBV25-1,CASRRGQTGYQPQHF,TGTGCCAGCAGGAGGGGACAGACGGGTTATCAGCCCCAGCATTTT
NA,NA,TRBJ2-7,TRBV7-8,CASSQSPGVDEQYF,TGTGCCAGCAGTCAAAGCCCGGGAGTAGACGAGCAGTACTTC
NA,NA,TRBJ2-1,TRBV28,CASRSDWDPRSYNEQFF,TGTGCCAGCAGATCCGACTGGGACCCCAGGAGTTACAATGAGCAGTTCTTC
NA,NA,TRBJ2-7,TRBV10-3,CAIGDGGYEQYF,TGTGCCATCGGGGATGGGGGGTACGAGCAGTACTTC
TRBD1,few,TRBJ1-1,TRBV28,CASSLGDRAEAFF,TGTGCCAGCAGTTTAGGGGACAGGGCTGAAGCTTTCTTT
TRBD1,few,TRBJ2-7,TRBV5-1,CASSAEPGQGYEQYF,TGCGCCAGCAGCGCGGAACCGGGACAGGGGTACGAGCAGTACTTC
TRBD2,NA,TRBJ2-1,TRBV7-6,CASSPTQRGPYNEQFF,TGTGCCAGCAGCCCCACGCAGCGGGGTCCCTACAATGAGCAGTTCTTC
NA,many,TRBJ2-7,TRBV27,CQVRGGSSYEQYF,TGCCAAGTCAGGGGAGGGTCCTCCTACGAGCAGTACTTC
TRBD2,NA,TRBJ2-1,TRBV20-1,CSARVREGRNEQFF,TGCAGTGCTAGGGTGCGGGAGGGCCGAAATGAGCAGTTCTTC
NA,NA,TRBJ2-2,TRBV4-2,CASSQLREIGELFF,TGTGCCAGCAGCCAGCTCAGGGAAATCGGGGAGCTGTTTTTT
NA,NA,TRBJ1-1,TRBV20-1,CSASMVATEAFF,TGCAGTGCCAGTATGGTGGCCACTGAAGCTTTCTTC
NA,few,TRBJ1-1,TRBV29-1,CSVEQGHANTEAFF,TGCAGCGTTGAACAGGGACACGCGAACACTGAAGCTTTCTTT
NA,NA,TRBJ2-1,TRBV29-1,CSVPVGASSYNEQFF,TGCAGCGTTCCGGTGGGAGCCTCCTCCTACAATGAGCAGTTCTTC
NA,few,TRBJ2-7,TRBV5-1,CASSVGPGAAGYEQYF,TGCGCCAGCAGTGTCGGCCCAGGGGCGGCAGGATACGAGCAGTACTTC
NA,many,TRBJ2-4,TRBV20-1,CSAQRTNIAKNIQYF,TGCAGTGCACAAAGGACAAATATAGCCAAAAACATTCAGTACTTC
TRBD1,NA,TRBJ1-2,TRBV15,CATSRGQGAGYTF,TGTGCCACCAGCAGGGGACAGGGCGCTGGCTACACCTTC
TRBD2,few,TRBJ2-3,TRBV25-1,CASTLGTSGTDTQYF,TGTGCCAGCACGTTAGGGACTAGCGGTACAGATACGCAGTATTTT
NA,NA,TRBJ2-5,TRBV2,CASRDELGETQYF,TGTGCCAGCCGGGACGAACTGGGGGAGACCCAGTACTTC
NA,many,TRBJ2-7,TRBV30,CAWRPGGHSYEQYF,TGTGCCTGGAGACCGGGGGGCCACTCCTACGAGCAGTACTTC
NA,few,TRBJ2-3,TRBV4-3,CASSRGTVTRTDTQYF,TGCGCCAGCAGCCGCGGGACAGTCACCCGCACAGATACGCAGTATTTT
NA,NA,TRBJ2-1,TRBV15,CATSPWGAYERFF,TGTGCCACCAGCCCTTGGGGGGCTTATGAGCGGTTCTTC
NA,NA,TRBJ2-2,TRBV15,CATSRDISAGELFF,TGTGCCACCAGCAGAGACATTTCCGCCGGGGAGCTGTTTTTT
NA,few,TRBJ1-1,TRBV4-1,CASSQILINTEAFF,TGCGCCAGCAGCCAAATCTTGATAAACACTGAAGCTTTCTTT
NA,many,TRBJ1-2,TRBV24-1,CATSESGYGYTF,TGTGCCACCAGTGAATCGGGGTACGGCTACACCTTC
TRBD1,few,TRBJ2-1,TRBV7-2,CASSKQAGTGAYNEQFF,TGTGCCAGCAGCAAGCAAGCCGGGACAGGGGCCTACAATGAGCAGTTCTTC
NA,NA,TRBJ2-7,TRBV12-3/TRBV12-4,CASSHTTIYEQYF,TGTGCCAGCAGCCATACTACAATATACGAGCAGTACTTC
TRBD1,NA,TRBJ2-1,TRBV3-1,CASSQGGFQGGNGNEQFF,TGTGCCAGCAGCCAAGGGGGGTTCCAAGGGGGCAATGGCAATGAGCAGTTCTTC
TRBD1,NA,TRBJ2-1,TRBV24-1,CATSDPGTGGNNEQFF,TGTGCCACCAGTGATCCCGGGACAGGGGGCAACAATGAGCAGTTCTTC
NA,few,TRBJ2-1,TRBV5-1,CASSLAGGGWSYNEQFF,TGCGCCAGCAGCTTGGCCGGTGGCGGGTGGTCTTACAATGAGCAGTTCTTC
NA,few,TRBJ2-1,TRBV30,CAWSPPVVSEQFF,TGTGCCTGGAGTCCCCCGGTAGTCAGTGAGCAGTTCTTC
NA,NA,TRBJ2-1,TRBV6-2/TRBV6-3,CASSYGYEQFF,TGTGCCAGCAGTTATGGCTATGAGCAGTTCTTC
NA,few,TRBJ2-4,TRBV20-1,CSATGGLRAKNIQYF,TGCAGTGCAACAGGGGGACTAAGAGCCAAAAACATTCAGTACTTC
NA,NA,TRBJ2-1,TRBV29-1,CVGARTYNEQFF,TGCGTCGGGGCCCGTACCTACAATGAGCAGTTCTTC
NA,few,TRBJ2-2,TRBV29-1,CSAWTDPGELFF,TGCAGCGCGTGGACAGACCCCGGGGAGCTGTTTTTT
NA,NA,TRBJ1-2,TRBV28,CASRRQADYGYTF,TGTGCCAGCAGGCGACAGGCTGACTATGGCTACACCTTC
TRBD2,few,TRBJ2-3,TRBV11-1,CASSTLAGLGDTQYF,TGTGCCAGCAGCACTCTCGCGGGACTAGGGGATACGCAGTATTTT
TRBD1,few,TRBJ1-1,TRBV28,CASSLQGASGEAFF,TGTGCCAGCAGTTTGCAGGGGGCGTCCGGGGAAGCTTTCTTT
NA,few,TRBJ2-3,TRBV6-5,CASSYQRPSDTQYF,TGTGCCAGCAGTTACCAGAGGCCGTCAGATACGCAGTATTTT
NA,NA,TRBJ2-3,TRBV4-1,CASSQDERWLPYTDTQYF,TGCGCCAGCAGCCAAGATGAGAGATGGCTACCATACACAGATACGCAGTATTTT
NA,NA,TRBJ2-3,TRBV2,CASRADPSTDTQYF,TGTGCCAGCAGGGCGGACCCGAGCACAGATACGCAGTATTTT
NA,NA,TRBJ1-3,TRBV20-1,CSARGAGNTIYF,TGCAGTGCTAGGGGGGCTGGAAACACCATATATTTT
NA,NA,TRBJ1-5,TRBV24-1,CATSGVADQPQHF,TGTGCCACCAGTGGGGTGGCCGACCAGCCCCAGCATTTT
NA,few,TRBJ2-1,TRBV18,CASSHPGREQFF,TGTGCCAGCTCTCATCCGGGGAGGGAGCAGTTCTTC
NA,once,TRBJ1-1,TRBV20-1,CSADGQSNTEAFF,TGCAGTGCTGACGGACAGAGTAACACTGAAGCTTTCTTT
NA,few,TRBJ2-3,TRBV20-1,CSARVQGYTDTQYF,TGCAGTGCTAGGGTGCAGGGGTACACAGATACGCAGTATTTT
TRBD1,NA,TRBJ2-7,TRBV30,CAWRRDSLYEQYF,TGTGCCTGGAGAAGGGACAGCCTCTACGAGCAGTACTTC
NA,many,TRBJ2-5,TRBV29-1,CSARPGTGQETQYF,TGCAGCGCCCGACCGGGGACCGGTCAAGAGACCCAGTACTTC
NA,NA,TRBJ1-2,TRBV29-1,CSVGGQPYGYTF,TGCAGCGTGGGGGGGCAGCCCTATGGCTACACCTTC
TRBD1,NA,TRBJ2-7,TRBV24-1,CATSDSLGQGGSYEQYF,TGTGCCACCAGTGATTCCCTAGGACAGGGGGGATCCTACGAGCAGTACTTC
TRBD1,few,TRBJ2-5,TRBV29-1,CSVEYRGYGEETQYF,TGCAGCGTTGAATACAGGGGATATGGGGAAGAGACCCAGTACTTC
NA,NA,TRBJ1-1,TRBV9,CASSVVGSSTEAFF,TGTGCCAGCAGCGTAGTAGGGTCTTCGACTGAAGCTTTCTTT
NA,few,TRBJ2-7,TRBV21-1,CASNQGSIKQYF,TGTGCCAGCAACCAAGGTTCTATCAAGCAGTACTTC
NA,NA,TRBJ1-2,TRBV7-2,CASSAETVYGYTF,TGTGCCAGCAGCGCAGAGACGGTCTATGGCTACACCTTC
TRBD2,few,TRBJ2-1,TRBV14,CASSQVGLAGPSGGTYNEQFF,TGTGCCAGCAGCCAGGTGGGACTAGCGGGACCATCCGGAGGTACCTACAATGAGCAGTTCTTC
TRBD1,few,TRBJ2-7,TRBV29-1,CSVEETGEHEQYF,TGCAGCGTTGAAGAGACAGGGGAGCACGAGCAGTACTTC
NA,NA,TRBJ2-7,TRBV4-3,CASSQEWQGAHEQYF,TGCGCCAGCAGCCAAGAATGGCAGGGTGCCCACGAGCAGTACTTC